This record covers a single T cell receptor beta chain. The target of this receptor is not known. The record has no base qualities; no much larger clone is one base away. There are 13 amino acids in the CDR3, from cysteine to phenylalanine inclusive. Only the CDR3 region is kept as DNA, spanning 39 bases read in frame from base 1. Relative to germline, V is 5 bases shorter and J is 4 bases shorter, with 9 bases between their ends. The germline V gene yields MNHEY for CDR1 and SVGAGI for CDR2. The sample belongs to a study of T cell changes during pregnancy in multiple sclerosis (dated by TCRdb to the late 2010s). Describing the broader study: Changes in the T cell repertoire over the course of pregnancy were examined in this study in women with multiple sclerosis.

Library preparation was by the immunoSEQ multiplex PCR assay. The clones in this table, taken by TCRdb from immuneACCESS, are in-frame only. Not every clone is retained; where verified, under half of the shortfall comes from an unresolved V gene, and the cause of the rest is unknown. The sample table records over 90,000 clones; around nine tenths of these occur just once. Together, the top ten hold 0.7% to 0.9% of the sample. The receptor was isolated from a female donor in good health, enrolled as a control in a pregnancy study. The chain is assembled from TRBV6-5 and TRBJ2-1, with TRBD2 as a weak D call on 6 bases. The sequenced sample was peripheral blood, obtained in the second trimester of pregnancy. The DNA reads TGTGCCAGCAGTAACGGACTATACAATGAGCAGTTCTTC. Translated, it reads CASSNGLYNEQFF.